This TCR beta chain was found in a study of T cell responses to AZD1222 COVID-19 vaccine. The data were produced by immunoSEQ multiplex PCR, yet TCRdb's version contains in-frame clones alone and is incomplete. The sample yields approximately 160,000 clones, 91% seen once. Germline lookup yields CDR1 SNHLY and CDR2 FYNNEI. V was clipped by 6 bases and J by 3 bases, with 8 bases between them. This CDR3 region has 12 residues. The sequence was collected from an adult in good health. The sequencing here drew on peripheral blood, taken on day 0 of AZD1222 vaccination. This rearrangement joins TRBV2 to TRBJ1-2; D remains unclear. This CDR3 is CASRSGDYGYTF. DNA for the CDR3: TGTGCCAGCAGGAGTGGGGACTATGGCTACACCTTC.